The 31 T cell receptor beta chains below were found in one sample sequenced in a study of T and B cells in COVID-19 patients. TRB rearrangements were amplified by multiplex PCR with BIOMED2 TRB-A/B primers. In TCRdb, the multiplex PCR reads were re-called with MiXCR into one record per CDR3 protein. In the table there are roughly 13,000 distinct CDR3 sequences, roughly 27% of which are singletons. Blood genomic DNA input for TRB amplification was about 240-550 ng. The sample taken for sequencing was blood. All receptors come from a human donor who had recovered from COVID-19.

This clonotype was observed a handful of times. The V and J genes are TRBV4-1 and TRBJ2-1, with D tentatively TRBD1 (5 bases). This CDR3 spans 13 amino acids. The V gene's germline CDR1 is MGHRA and CDR2 YSYEKL. V lost 0 bases to trimming and J lost 8 bases, with 8 bases between them. This CDR3 reads CASSQDRVDEQFF. As DNA, the CDR3 is TGCGCCAGCAGCCAAGACAGGGTCGATGAGCAGTTCTTC.

This sequence joins TRBV20-1 and TRBJ2-7, with D hard to call. V lost 1 base and J 0 bases, leaving 13 bases between the germline ends. This CDR3 spans 15 amino acids. CDR1 is DFQATT and CDR2 is SNEGSKA in the germline V gene (reference sequence). CDR3 protein: CSARVGSSSSYEQYF. The DNA for the CDR3 is TGCAGTGCTAGAGTTGGTAGCTCGAGCTCCTACGAGCAGTACTTC.

This clonotype is medium-sized in the sample. The chain joins TRBV27 to TRBJ2-7, with D perhaps matching TRBD2 (5 bases). The CDR3 has 13 amino acids. V gave up 5 bases and J gave up 3 bases, with 11 bases separating them. Germline-derived CDR1 and CDR2 are MNHEY and SMNVEV (reference sequence). The CDR3: CASSARAGYEQYF. DNA for the CDR3: TGTGCCAGCAGTGCCCGGGCGGGCTACGAGCAGTACTTC.

On this clonotype itself: This sequence may be a read error, since a much larger clone differs from it by one base. The rearrangement joins TRBV30 to TRBJ2-7; 8 bases are shared with TRBD1. Germline V gene data show CDR1 as GTSNPN and CDR2 as SVGIG (reference sequence). Trimming removed 3 bases from V and 5 bases from J; junction bases left unmatched: 15. The CDR3 extends over 16 amino acids. The CDR3 coding sequence is TGTGCCTGGAGAGACAGGGGTTTAAAGGGTCCCAACGAGCAGTACTTC. Protein sequence: CAWRDRGLKGPNEQYF.

This clonotype was recorded at least ten times. The rearrangement joins TRBV6-4 to TRBJ2-2; TRBD1 might be the D (6 bases). This CDR3 has 17 amino acids. CDR1 and CDR2 (germline): MRHNA, SNTAGT. V lost 0 bases and J 3 bases, leaving 14 bases between the germline ends. CDR3 sequence: CASSDSPGRGDTGELFF. Here the CDR3 DNA reads TGTGCCAGCAGTGACTCGCCGGGCAGGGGAGACACCGGGGAGCTGTTTTTT.

The rearrangement joins TRBV9 to TRBJ1-1, with D unresolved. The V gene lost 0 bases and the J gene lost 3 bases, with 9 bases spanning the gap. The germline gives CDR1 SGDLS, CDR2 YYNGEE. There are 14 residues in the CDR3. CDR3 in DNA: TGTGCCAGCAGCGTAGGTAGCCTGGACACTGAAGCTTTCTTT. Translated, it gives CASSVGSLDTEAFF. Based on the CDR3 plus reference TRBV9 and TRBJ1-1, the full variable domain is DSGVTQTPKHLITATGQRVTLRCSPRSGDLSVYWYQQSLDQGLQFLIQYYNGEERAKGNILERFSAQQFPDLHSELNLSSLELGDSALYFCASSVGSLDTEAFFGQGTRLTVV.

This clonotype is medium-sized in the sample. The chain couples TRBV29-1 to TRBJ2-5; 8 positions agree with TRBD2. The CDR3 totals 13 residues. After removal of 2 bases from V and 5 bases from J, the junction contained 4 bases not matched to a gene. CDR1 and CDR2 from the germline V gene are SQVTM and ANQGSEA. The CDR3 nucleotides are TGCAGCGTTGAATCGGGAGGGCGCGAGACCCAGTACTTC. It encodes CSVESGGRETQYF.

This clonotype was found many times. V usage is TRBV5-4 and J usage is TRBJ2-7, with TRBD2 identical over 9 bases. The germline V gene encodes CDR1 SGHNT and CDR2 YYREEE (reference sequence). Unmatched junction bases numbered 7, after V lost 4 bases and J lost 2 bases. This CDR3 has 15 residues. The chain's CDR3 is CASSQLTSGPYEQYF. CDR3 DNA sequence: TGTGCCAGCAGCCAACTGACTAGCGGTCCCTACGAGCAGTACTTC. Supplemented by reference TRBV5-4 and TRBJ2-7, the full variable domain reads ETGVTQSPTHLIKTRGQQVTLRCSSQSGHNTVSWYQQALGQGPQFIFQYYREEENGRGNFPPRFSGLQFPNYSSELNVNALELDDSALYLCASSQLTSGPYEQYFGPGTRLTVT.

This clonotype was seen more than once but under ten times. The rearrangement links TRBV6-1 to TRBJ2-5, with 10 positions matching TRBD1. Trimming took 6 bases from V and 3 from J; bases not matched to a gene: 7. Germline lookup yields CDR1 MNHNS and CDR2 SASEGT. The CDR3 loop spans 15 amino acids. Here the CDR3 DNA reads TGTGCCAGCAGCCGAGGGACAGGGGATGAAGAGACCCAGTACTTC. Residues: CASSRGTGDEETQYF.

The chain employs TRBV27 and TRBJ2-7, with D perhaps given as TRBD1 or TRBD2 (5 bases each). CDR1 is MNHEY, CDR2 SMNVEV, per germline (reference sequence). The CDR3 runs to 13 residues. Trimming removed 5 bases from V and 0 bases from J, with 8 bases in between. This CDR3 is CASSVGDSYEQYF. DNA for the CDR3: TGTGCCAGCAGTGTGGGGGACTCCTACGAGCAGTACTTC.

The chain employs TRBV12-3 or TRBV12-4 and TRBJ1-5; TRBD1 agrees at 8 bases. V gave up 5 bases and J gave up 6 bases; unmatched junction bases: 6. This CDR3 is built from 14 residues. The CDR3 is CASSQGASVQPQHF. The CDR3 coding sequence is TGTGCCAGCAGTCAGGGGGCGAGTGTTCAGCCCCAGCATTTT.

The sample holds a few counts of this clonotype. The gene calls are TRBV20-1 and TRBJ2-6, with TRBD1 as a possible D gene (6 bases). The CDR3 is made up of 12 amino acids. Deletions cut 5 bases from V and 9 bases from J, with 11 bases between. CDR1 and CDR2 from the germline V gene are DFQATT and SNEGSKA (reference sequence). Written as DNA, the CDR3 is TGCAGTGCTGGACAGAGCGGCAACGTCCTGACTTTC. It yields the protein CSAGQSGNVLTF.

By sample share, this clonotype is medium-sized (0.01 to 0.1%). The rearrangement joins TRBV30 to TRBJ1-1, with D unclear. CDR1 is GTSNPN, CDR2 SVGIG, per germline (reference sequence). This CDR3 is built from 12 residues. Trimming removed 0 bases at V and 11 bases at J, with 13 bases between. The CDR3 nucleotides are TGTGCCTGGAGTGTACAAGGGCACATGGCTTTCTTT. It specifies CAWSVQGHMAFF.

About this clonotype itself: One end of the junction is discordant with germline, which a read error may explain. The V and J genes are TRBV11-1 and TRBJ1-4; weak D call: TRBD1 (5 bases). CDR1 is SGHAT, CDR2 FQDESV, per germline (reference sequence). The CDR3 runs to 17 residues. CDR3 loop: CASSINLVGQLNEKLFF. Written as DNA, the CDR3 is TGCGCCAGCAGCATAAACCTAGTGGGGCAGCTAAATGAAAAACTGTTTTTT.

The V gene is TRBV7-9, the J gene TRBJ1-5; D remains unclear. V was clipped by 5 bases and J by 2 bases, with 16 bases between them. This CDR3 comprises 16 residues. Germline V CDR1 and CDR2: SEHNR, FQNEAQ (reference sequence). The CDR3: CASSQSGLGGNQPQHF. Written as DNA, the CDR3 is TGTGCCAGCAGCCAGTCGGGCCTTGGGGGCAATCAGCCCCAGCATTTT.

The genes are TRBV11-1 and TRBJ1-2, with unresolved D. Trimming cost V 5 bases and J 5 bases, with 12 bases left between them. This CDR3 contains 13 residues. Germline lookup yields CDR1 SGHAT and CDR2 FQDESV (reference sequence). This CDR3 reads CASSPGPTYGYTF. The CDR3 nucleotides read TGTGCCAGCAGCCCCGGGCCCACATATGGCTACACCTTC.

This clonotype was picked up many times. The chain recombines TRBV6-5 with TRBJ1-1; D not resolved. The germline V and J ends were trimmed by 6 bases and 7 bases, with 12 bases remaining between them. CDR3 length equals 12 residues. Germline CDR1 MNHEY, CDR2 SVGAGI. CDR3 sequence reads: CASRGTYGEAFF. The CDR3 region has the DNA TGTGCCAGCAGGGGAACTTATGGTGAAGCTTTCTTT.

In its sample, this clonotype was seen a few times. The rearrangement joins TRBV5-1 to TRBJ2-3; 9 nucleotides match TRBD2. Germline V gene lookup returns CDR1 SGHRS and CDR2 YFSETQ. The V segment lost 4 bases and the J segment 2 bases; nucleotides outside the gene matches: 8. The CDR3 sequence is 16 residues long. CDR3 in amino acids: CASSLVAGDYTDTQYF. Written as DNA, the CDR3 is TGCGCCAGCAGCCTGGTAGCGGGGGACTACACAGATACGCAGTATTTT.

This clonotype was seen ten or more times. The rearrangement links TRBV19 to TRBJ2-1, with 8 nucleotides matching TRBD2. CDR3 length equals 15 residues. The germline V gene encodes CDR1 LNHDA and CDR2 SQIVND (reference sequence). J lost 5 bases, V lost 1 base, and 4 bases had no gene match. DNA of the CDR3: TGTGCCAGTAGTATAGTGAGCGGGGGCCACAATGAGCAGTTCTTC. Protein product: CASSIVSGGHNEQFF. Full variable domain (remainder filled in from reference TRBV19 and TRBJ2-1): DGGITQSPKYLFRKEGQNVTLSCEQNLNHDAMYWYRQDPGQGLRLIYYSQIVNDFQKGDIAEGYSVSREKKESFPLTVTSAQKNPTAFYLCASSIVSGGHNEQFFGPGTRLTVL.

This clonotype has only a few counts. The rearrangement uses TRBV6-5 and TRBJ2-4, with TRBD1 matching 9 bases. V shed 5 bases and J 0 bases; nucleotides not matched to a gene: 5. Germline V CDR1 and CDR2: MNHEY, SVGAGI. This CDR3 spans 16 amino acids. CDR3 DNA: TGTGCCAGCAGTCCGACAGGGGGGATAGCCAAAAACATTCAGTACTTC. Encoded protein: CASSPTGGIAKNIQYF.

This clonotype was picked up a small number of times. The V call is TRBV27, the J call TRBJ1-1, with 9 nucleotides matching TRBD1. Trimming at V came to 6 bases and at J to 0 bases, leaving 17 bases not matched to a gene. The length of the CDR3 is 19 residues. In germline, CDR1 is MNHEY, CDR2 SMNVEV (reference sequence). The CDR3 DNA reads TGTGCCAGCAGCCCCCGGGACAGGGTTTACCCCTCAATGAACACTGAAGCTTTCTTT. This sequence encodes CASSPRDRVYPSMNTEAFF.

By frequency in the sample, this clonotype is medium-sized. The V and J genes are TRBV27 and TRBJ2-1; a weak D match, TRBD2 (6 bases). The CDR3 is 13 amino acids. Trimming pared 2 bases from V and 6 bases from J, leaving 8 bases between. Germline assignment: CDR1 MNHEY and CDR2 SMNVEV (reference sequence). In nucleotides, the CDR3 is TGTGCCAGCAGTTTAAAGGGACTCAATGAGCAGTTCTTC. It translates to CASSLKGLNEQFF.

The CDR3 protein is CASSSKDGKMSYEQYF. The DNA of the CDR3 is TGTGCCAGCAGCTCCAAGGATGGAAAAATGTCCTACGAGCAGTACTTC. This chain joins TRBV7-9 and TRBJ2-7; D remains ambiguous. The germline V and J ends were trimmed by 4 bases and 1 base, with 17 bases remaining between them. CDR1 is SEHNR and CDR2 is FQNEAQ in the germline V gene (reference sequence). The CDR3 covers 16 residues.

This clonotype has a handful of counts. This chain uses TRBV6-6 with TRBJ2-7; 7 bases match TRBD1. This CDR3 region has 12 residues. Trimming cost V 7 bases and J 6 bases; bases outside gene matches: 6. CDR1 MNHNY and CDR2 SVGAGI come from the germline V gene (reference sequence). CDR3 residues: CASNIQGVEQYF. Written as DNA, the CDR3 is TGTGCCAGCAATATCCAGGGGGTCGAGCAGTACTTC.

This clonotype came up many times. The chain employs TRBV12-3 or TRBV12-4 and TRBJ1-2, with TRBD1 as a possible D gene (5 bases). V was shortened by 1 base and J by 2 bases, with 11 bases between the two germline ends. The CDR3 is 15 amino acids. The CDR3 reads CASSLGQRANYGYTF. CDR3 nucleotide sequence: TGTGCCAGCAGTTTAGGACAGAGAGCAAACTATGGCTACACCTTC.

This clonotype was observed a few times. This chain uses TRBV6-5 with TRBJ1-1, with D uncertain. The germline V gene has CDR1 MNHEY and CDR2 SVGAGI. The length of the CDR3 is 13 residues. V was trimmed by 0 bases and J by 7 bases, leaving 9 bases between them. CDR3 nucleotide sequence: TGTGCCAGCAGTTACTCCGGTTCAAGTGAAGCTTTCTTT. It yields the protein CASSYSGSSEAFF.

This clonotype was observed a few times. The chain couples TRBV5-1 to TRBJ2-7; TRBD1 aligns across 8 bases. CDR3 length equals 16 residues. The germline V gene has CDR1 SGHRS and CDR2 YFSETQ. V lost 0 bases and J lost 0; bases outside the gene matches: 5. CDR3 in amino acids: CASSLDRGIGSYEQYF. The CDR3, as DNA: TGCGCCAGCAGCTTGGACAGGGGGATCGGCTCCTACGAGCAGTACTTC.

This clonotype was seen ten or more times. The chain uses TRBV6-5 and TRBJ1-6; 7 bases match TRBD1. The CDR3 totals 15 residues. Germline V gives CDR1 MNHEY, CDR2 SVGAGI. V dropped 6 bases and J dropped 4; count of bases not matched to a gene: 6. In nucleotides, the CDR3 is TGTGCCAGCAGCCGACAGGGCAGTTATAATTCACCCCTCCACTTT. It encodes CASSRQGSYNSPLHF.

This clonotype occurred a few times. The chain recombines TRBV11-2 with TRBJ1-2; 9 nucleotides align to TRBD1. Germline values: CDR1 SGHAT, CDR2 FQNNGV. This CDR3 spans 15 amino acids. V lost 5 bases to trimming and J lost 6 bases; unmatched junction nucleotides: 10. This CDR3 is CASSPYRGRSDGYTF. CDR3 nucleotide sequence: TGTGCCAGCAGCCCTTACAGGGGGCGATCGGATGGCTACACCTTC.

The chain is built from TRBV7-6 and TRBJ2-3; 10 bases match TRBD1. CDR1 and CDR2 from the germline V gene are SGHVS and FNYEAQ. V lost 4 bases to trimming and J lost 5 bases; unmatched junction nucleotides: 12. This CDR3 has 17 residues. The CDR3 loop reads CASSSQEDRGRGDTQYF. As DNA, the CDR3 is TGTGCCAGCAGCTCCCAGGAAGACAGGGGGCGTGGAGATACGCAGTATTTT.

This clonotype was counted many times. This sequence joins TRBV6-4 and TRBJ1-2, with D perhaps matching TRBD1 (5 bases). Trimming took off 0 bases at V and 7 bases at J, with 12 bases between the two ends. The CDR3 has 14 residues. CDR1 is MRHNA, CDR2 SNTAGT, per germline. The CDR3 protein is CASSDSIFGAGYTF. In nucleotides, the CDR3 is TGTGCCAGCAGTGACTCGATATTTGGGGCTGGCTACACCTTC.